This T cell receptor beta chain was observed in a study of T cells in Graves' hyperthyroidism and ophthalmopathy. At the level of the study: The blood sample was taken at first diagnosis, before treatment began.

Amplified TCR beta CDR3 regions derived from RNA transcripts. With the HTBI primer set, the TCR CDR3 went through a first round of RT-PCR. TCRdb used MiXCR to reprocess the multiplex PCR reads, holding one entry per CDR3 protein. This sample has hundreds of thousands of distinct CDR3 sequences, with about two fifths found just once. Study-wide points: In simple terms, a model built on 13 V-J features told ophthalmopathy apart from stable hyperthyroidism.

This clonotype has a handful of counts. Its antigen remains unidentified. The CDR3 runs to 13 residues. CDR1 is SGDLS, CDR2 YYNGEE, per germline. The V segment lost 4 bases and the J segment 5 bases; nucleotides outside the gene matches: 5. The gene calls are TRBV9 and TRBJ1-1; 7 bases map to TRBD1. Sequencing was done on a sample of blood. The TCR was taken from a man aged 18 to 29 with Graves' hyperthyroidism. CDR3 DNA sequence: TGTGCCAGCAGCACACAGGGGCATACTGAAGCTTTCTTT. Protein product: CASSTQGHTEAFF.